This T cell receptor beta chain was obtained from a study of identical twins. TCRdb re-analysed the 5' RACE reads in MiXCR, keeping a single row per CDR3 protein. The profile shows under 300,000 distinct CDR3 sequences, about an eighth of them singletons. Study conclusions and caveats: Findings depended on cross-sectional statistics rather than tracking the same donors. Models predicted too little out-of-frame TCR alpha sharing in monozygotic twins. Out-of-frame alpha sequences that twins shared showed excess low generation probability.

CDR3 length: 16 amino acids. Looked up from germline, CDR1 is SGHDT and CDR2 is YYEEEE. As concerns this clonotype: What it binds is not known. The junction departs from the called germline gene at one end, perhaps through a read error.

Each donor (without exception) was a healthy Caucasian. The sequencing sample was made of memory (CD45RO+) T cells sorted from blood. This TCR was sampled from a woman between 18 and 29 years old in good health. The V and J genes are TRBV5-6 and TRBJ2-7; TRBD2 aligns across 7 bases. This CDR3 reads CASSFLLGGASYERYF. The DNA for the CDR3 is TGTGCCAGCAGCTTCCTTTTGGGAGGGGCCTCCTACGAGCGGTACTTC.